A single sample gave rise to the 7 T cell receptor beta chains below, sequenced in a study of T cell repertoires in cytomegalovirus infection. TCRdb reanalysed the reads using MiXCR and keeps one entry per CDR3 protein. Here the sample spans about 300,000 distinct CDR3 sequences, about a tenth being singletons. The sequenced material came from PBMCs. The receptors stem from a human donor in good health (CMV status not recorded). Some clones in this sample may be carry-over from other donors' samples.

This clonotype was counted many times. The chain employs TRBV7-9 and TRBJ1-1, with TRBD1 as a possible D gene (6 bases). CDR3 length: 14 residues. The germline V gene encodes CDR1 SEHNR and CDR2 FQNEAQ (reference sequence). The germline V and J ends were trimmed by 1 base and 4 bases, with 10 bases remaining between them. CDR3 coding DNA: TGTGCCAGCAGCTTAGTGCAGGGGCGCACTGAAGCTTTCTTT. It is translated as CASSLVQGRTEAFF.

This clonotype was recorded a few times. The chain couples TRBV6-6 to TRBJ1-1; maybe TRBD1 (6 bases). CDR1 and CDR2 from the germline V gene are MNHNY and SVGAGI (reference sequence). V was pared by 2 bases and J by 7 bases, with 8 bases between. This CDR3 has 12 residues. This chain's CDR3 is CASSYTGFEAFF. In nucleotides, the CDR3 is TGTGCCAGCAGTTACACAGGGTTTGAAGCTTTCTTT.

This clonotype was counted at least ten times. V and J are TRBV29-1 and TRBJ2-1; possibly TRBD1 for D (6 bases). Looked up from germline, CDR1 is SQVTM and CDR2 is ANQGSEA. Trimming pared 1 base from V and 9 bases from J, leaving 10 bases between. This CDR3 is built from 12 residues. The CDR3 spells CSVEGGPGEQFF. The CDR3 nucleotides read TGCAGCGTTGAAGGGGGGCCGGGTGAGCAGTTCTTC.

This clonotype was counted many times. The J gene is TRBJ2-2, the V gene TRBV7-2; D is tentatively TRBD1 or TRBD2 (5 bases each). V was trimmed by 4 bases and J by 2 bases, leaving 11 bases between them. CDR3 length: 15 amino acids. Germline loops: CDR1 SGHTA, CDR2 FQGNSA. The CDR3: CASSSEGHNTGELFF. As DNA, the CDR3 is TGTGCCAGCAGCTCCGAGGGGCACAACACCGGGGAGCTGTTTTTT.

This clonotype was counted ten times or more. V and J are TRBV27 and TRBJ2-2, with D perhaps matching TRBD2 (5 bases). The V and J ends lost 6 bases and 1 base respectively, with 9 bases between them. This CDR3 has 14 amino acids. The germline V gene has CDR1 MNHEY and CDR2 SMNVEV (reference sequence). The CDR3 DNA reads TGTGCCAGCAGCGAGGGTTTGAACACCGGGGAGCTGTTTTTT. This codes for CASSEGLNTGELFF.

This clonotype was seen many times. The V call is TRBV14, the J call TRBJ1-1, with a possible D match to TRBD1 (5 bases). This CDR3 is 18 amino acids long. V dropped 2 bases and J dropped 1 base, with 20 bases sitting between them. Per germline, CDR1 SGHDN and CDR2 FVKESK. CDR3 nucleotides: TGTGCCAGCAGCCAAAGCCTCACGGGACTTGGGAGGAACACTGAAGCTTTCTTT. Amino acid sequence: CASSQSLTGLGRNTEAFF.

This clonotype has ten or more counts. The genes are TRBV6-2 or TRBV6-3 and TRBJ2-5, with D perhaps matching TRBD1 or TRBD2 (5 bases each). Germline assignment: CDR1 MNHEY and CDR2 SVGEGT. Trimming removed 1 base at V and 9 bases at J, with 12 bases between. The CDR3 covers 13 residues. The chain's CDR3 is CASSYYVEGSQYF. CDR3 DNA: TGTGCCAGCAGTTACTACGTCGAGGGGTCCCAGTACTTC.